These T cell receptor beta chains were read from a single sample in a study of blood T cell repertoires in COVID-19. Sequencing was performed with immunoSEQ multiplex PCR; in TCRdb, only in-frame clones are kept and a portion is missing. In the table there are more than 85,000 clones, approximately 80% of which are singletons. Material for sequencing was peripheral blood. These receptors were taken from a man aged 80 or over with acute or convalescent COVID-19. Both conserved end residues are part of each CDR3. The D gene is left open where the match is weak. Clone size is given for some rows only: seen once, a few or many times, or a class if the clone is expanded.

15	NA	TRBV28	TRBJ1-4	NA	TGTGCCAGCAGCTATGTCGGTGGGGGGAATGAAAAACTGTTTTTT	CASSYVGGGNEKLFF
14	NA	TRBV5-1	TRBJ2-3	NA	TGCGCCAGCAGTCGGGACTTTAGCACAGATACGCAGTATTTT	CASSRDFSTDTQYF
13	NA	TRBV19	TRBJ1-2	TRBD1	TGTGCCAGTAGTGTCCAGGGGGCGAACGGCTACACCTTC	CASSVQGANGYTF
14	NA	TRBV6-1	TRBJ2-2	NA	TGTGCCAGCAGTGAAGCGACAGACACCGGGGAGCTGTTTTTT	CASSEATDTGELFF
14	NA	TRBV5-5	TRBJ1-1	NA	TGTGCCAGCAGCTTCCAGGGGCTGAACACTGAAGCTTTCTTT	CASSFQGLNTEAFF
13	NA	TRBV9	TRBJ2-7	TRBD1	TGTGCCAGCAGCGGGGGGACAGTAGGCGAGCAGTACTTC	CASSGGTVGEQYF
15	many	TRBV6-2/TRBV6-3	TRBJ1-5	NA	TGTGCCAGCAGCCAGCTCAACAGTCCCAATCAGCCCCAGCATTTT	CASSQLNSPNQPQHF
14	once	TRBV5-4	TRBJ1-4	TRBD1	TGTGCCAGCAGCTCCCGGGACAGTGACGAAAAACTGTTTTTT	CASSSRDSDEKLFF
14	once	TRBV5-6	TRBJ1-6	TRBD1	TGTGCCAGCAGCTCGACAGGGATAGGATCACCCCTCCACTTT	CASSSTGIGSPLHF
16	NA	TRBV7-2	TRBJ2-7	TRBD1	TGTGCCAGCAGCTTAGTCGGGACAGGGAATCAATACGAGCAGTACTTC	CASSLVGTGNQYEQYF
15	NA	TRBV7-9	TRBJ2-5	NA	TGTGCCAGCAGCTTATGGCTAACAGGGATGGAGACCCAGTACTTC	CASSLWLTGMETQYF
18	few	TRBV7-2	TRBJ2-2	TRBD1	TGTGCCAGCAGCCCACCACGAACGGGACAGGGTTATGCCGGGGAGCTGTTTTTT	CASSPPRTGQGYAGELFF
14	NA	TRBV5-1	TRBJ2-2	NA	TGCGCCAGCAGCCTACTAGCAGACACCGGGGAGCTGTTTTTT	CASSLLADTGELFF
12	NA	TRBV4-1	TRBJ1-4	NA	TGCGCCAGCAGCTTACCTAGTGAAAAACTGTTTTTT	CASSLPSEKLFF
14	once	TRBV29-1	TRBJ1-1	TRBD1	TGCAGCGTCCAGAGACAGGGTACCAACACTGAAGCTTTCTTT	CSVQRQGTNTEAFF
14	once	TRBV2	TRBJ1-4	TRBD1	TGTGCCAGCAGTGAAGGACAGGGGGACGAAAAACTGTTTTTT	CASSEGQGDEKLFF
13	NA	TRBV11-1	TRBJ1-2	NA	TGTGCCAGCAGATCGGACAGTAACTATGGCTACACCTTC	CASRSDSNYGYTF
22	NA	TRBV7-9	TRBJ2-6	TRBD1	TGTGCCAGCAGCACAACCATGCTTACCTTACAGGGGGGAAGCTCTGGGGCCAACGTCCTGACTTTC	CASSTTMLTLQGGSSGANVLTF
15	NA	TRBV19	TRBJ1-1	NA	TGTGCCATTTCCCGGGGCCTCGGGCGGGGCACTGAAGCTTTCTTT	CAISRGLGRGTEAFF
15	NA	TRBV18	TRBJ1-3	NA	TGTGCCAGCTCATCTAAGCGGGACTCTGGAAACACCATATATTTT	CASSSKRDSGNTIYF
14	few	TRBV27	TRBJ2-7	TRBD1	TGTGCCAGCAGTTTAAGGGGACAGACCTACGAGCAGTACTTC	CASSLRGQTYEQYF
15	NA	TRBV7-6	TRBJ1-5	NA	TGTGCCAGCAGCCCCAGTCCAGGGGGCAATCAGCCCCAGCATTTT	CASSPSPGGNQPQHF
14	NA	TRBV18	TRBJ1-2	TRBD1	TGTGCCAGCTCACTTCTGACAGGGGGCAAGGGCTACACCTTC	CASSLLTGGKGYTF
15	NA	TRBV7-9	TRBJ1-5	TRBD1	TGTGCCAGCAGCCCAGGACAGGGGGCTACTCAGCCCCAGCATTTT	CASSPGQGATQPQHF
15	NA	TRBV5-6	TRBJ2-3	NA	TGTGCCAGCAGCTTTGACAGGATTAGCACAGATACGCAGTATTTT	CASSFDRISTDTQYF
14	NA	TRBV29-1	TRBJ2-2	NA	TGCAGCGTTGAAACAGGCAGGTCTACCGGGGAGCTGTTTTTT	CSVETGRSTGELFF
16	NA	TRBV7-9	TRBJ1-6	TRBD1	TGTGCCAGCAGCCGCCGGGACAGGGAAGTCGGTTCACCCCTCCACTTT	CASSRRDREVGSPLHF
13	NA	TRBV12-3/TRBV12-4	TRBJ2-1	TRBD1	TGTGCCAGCAAGGCAGGGGGTTACAATGAGCAGTTCTTC	CASKAGGYNEQFF
16	NA	TRBV7-6	TRBJ1-1	NA	TGTGCCAGCAGCTTAGGGTGGGAGGGAGTCGACACTGAAGCTTTCTTT	CASSLGWEGVDTEAFF
18	NA	TRBV5-1	TRBJ2-3	TRBD1	TGCGCCAGCAGCCTGGACCCGTTGGGACAGGCTAGCACAGATACGCAGTATTTT	CASSLDPLGQASTDTQYF
13	NA	TRBV28	TRBJ1-2	NA	TGTGCCAGCGGGAGGGGGACTAACTATGGCTACACCTTC	CASGRGTNYGYTF
15	few	TRBV5-1	TRBJ1-4	NA	TGCGCCAGCAGCTTGGCAAGGGGCGCGGGGGAAAAACTGTTTTTT	CASSLARGAGEKLFF
16	NA	TRBV25-1	TRBJ2-3	NA	TGTGCCAGCAGTGGGGAGAAGTGGGCCGCCGGAGATACGCAGTATTTT	CASSGEKWAAGDTQYF
14	few	TRBV6-1	TRBJ2-7	NA	TGTGCCAGCAGTGAAGTATCGGGAAGGGACGAGCAGTACTTC	CASSEVSGRDEQYF
11	NA	TRBV28	TRBJ1-4	NA	TGTGCCAGCTCACAGCTTGAAAAACTGTTTTTT	CASSQLEKLFF
13	NA	TRBV18	TRBJ2-2	NA	TGTGCCAGCTCCCCCTTGAACACCGGGGAGCTGTTTTTT	CASSPLNTGELFF
14	NA	TRBV5-1	TRBJ2-1	NA	TGCGCCAGCAGCTTGGATAACAGGCCCCATGAGCAGTTCTTC	CASSLDNRPHEQFF
15	NA	TRBV29-1	TRBJ1-5	TRBD1	TGCAGCGTTTGGCCAGGGGGCGCAGGGCATCAGCCCCAGCATTTT	CSVWPGGAGHQPQHF
12	NA	TRBV5-1	TRBJ2-1	NA	TGCGCCAGCAGCGCACAGGGAAATGAGCAGTTCTTC	CASSAQGNEQFF
15	once	TRBV3-1/TRBV3-2	TRBJ2-7	NA	TGTGCCAGCAGCCAAGATACTGGTGTCTCCTACGAGCAGTACTTC	CASSQDTGVSYEQYF
13	NA	TRBV28	TRBJ2-2	TRBD1	TGTGCCAGCAGCTCAGGGGGCACCGGGGAGCTGTTTTTT	CASSSGGTGELFF
13	few	TRBV5-1	TRBJ2-7	TRBD1	TGCGCCAGCAGCAGGACAGGGTACGACGAGCAGTACTTC	CASSRTGYDEQYF
15	NA	TRBV2	TRBJ2-5	NA	TGTGCCAGCAGTGCAAAGCGGAGAAAACAAGAGACCCAGTACTTC	CASSAKRRKQETQYF
16	NA	TRBV14	TRBJ2-3	TRBD2	TGTGCCAGCAGGAGAAGCGGGAGGGCCCTCTTAGATACGCAGTATTTT	CASRRSGRALLDTQYF
13	NA	TRBV11-2	TRBJ2-1	NA	TGTGCCAGCAGCATTACAGGGTACGATGAGCAGTTCTTC	CASSITGYDEQFF